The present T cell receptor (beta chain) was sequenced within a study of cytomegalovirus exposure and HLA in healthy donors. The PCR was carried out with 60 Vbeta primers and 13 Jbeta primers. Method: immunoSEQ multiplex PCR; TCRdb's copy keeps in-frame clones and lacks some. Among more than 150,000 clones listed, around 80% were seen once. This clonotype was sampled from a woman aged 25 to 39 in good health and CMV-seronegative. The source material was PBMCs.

The CDR3 region is CASSSIGGVTDTQYF. The CDR3 DNA reads as TGTGCCAGCAGCTCAATTGGGGGGGTCACAGATACGCAGTATTTT. This sequence joins TRBV11-3 and TRBJ2-3; 7 bases are a match to TRBD2. This CDR3 region has 15 residues. V lost 4 bases, J lost 2 bases, and 6 bases stayed unmatched. Germline V gene sequence: CDR1 SGHNT, CDR2 YENEEA.